The present TCR beta chain was sequenced within a study of early T cells in non-severe SARS-CoV-2 infection (dated by TCRdb to the early 2020s). For context, the study as a whole: Because TCR sequencing relied on bulk RNA taken from unsorted whole blood, pairing of alpha and beta chains was not possible. Here is what the overall study found, with its caveats: Matching against VDJdb was skewed toward anti-spike CD8 responses, likely underestimated virus-specific expansions, and missed private and CD4 specificities.

There are 15 amino acids in the CDR3, from cysteine to phenylalanine inclusive. The CDR3 DNA has 45 bases and is translated from base 1. Taken from the germline V gene, the CDR1 and CDR2 loops are LGHNA and YNFKEQ. The V end loses 1 base and the J end loses 3 bases, and a stretch of 13 bases separates them. The study was a case-control design nested within a healthcare worker cohort in London, UK, with weekly nasopharyngeal swab PCR tests and blood sampling. Healthcare workers were recruited during the week of the UK lockdown, between 23 and 31 March 2020, and followed weekly for up to about 15 weeks. The protocol used for the library was 5' RACE. TCRdb shows the sequencer as NextSeq 500. To correct for sequencing error and PCR bias, the TCR library protocol tagged individual cDNA molecules with unique molecular identifiers. Both TCR alpha and beta chains were sequenced, and tight co-correlation was observed between alpha and beta sequence abundances in each sample. Under the source paper's analysis protocol: Decombinator V4 was used to perform V gene, J gene and CDR3 annotation of TCR sequences. TCRs were defined as expanded if a significant change between any two time points was detected under a Poisson model with p below 0.0001. TCR abundances were normalised to the total number of TCRs sequenced per sample and were expressed as counts per million. TRAV1-2 paired with TRAJ12, TRAJ20 or TRAJ33 defined MAIT TCRs, while TRAV10 paired with TRAJ18 defined iNKT TCRs. A search of VDJdb, accessed on 1 November 2021, was run for TCRs annotated to CMV, EBV and SARS-CoV-2, with TCRs annotated for multiple antigens excluded. TCRdb reworked the public reads: Q25 trimming with fastp, MiXCR clone assembly, productive beta chains retained. Duplicate CDR3 protein sequences are folded into a single record with the most common DNA and genes. The V and J calls were not made by the authors but by TCRdb's processing. This sample has around 70,000 distinct CDR3 sequences in its table, and 10% of those were observed once. Around 16% of the sample comes from the top ten.

Turning to this clonotype: Its antigen specificity is not known. No clone much larger than this one lies a single base away; base qualities are absent.

The TCR was taken from an adult who was a healthcare worker with PCR-confirmed SARS-CoV-2 infection or an uninfected control (not recorded which). The sequence links TRBV4-2 to TRBJ2-7; no D segment can be confidently identified. Sequencing was performed on whole blood, taken at baseline. CDR3 protein: CASSQASTEFYEQYF. The sequence in DNA is TGTGCCAGCAGCCAAGCGTCTACAGAGTTCTACGAGCAGTACTTC.